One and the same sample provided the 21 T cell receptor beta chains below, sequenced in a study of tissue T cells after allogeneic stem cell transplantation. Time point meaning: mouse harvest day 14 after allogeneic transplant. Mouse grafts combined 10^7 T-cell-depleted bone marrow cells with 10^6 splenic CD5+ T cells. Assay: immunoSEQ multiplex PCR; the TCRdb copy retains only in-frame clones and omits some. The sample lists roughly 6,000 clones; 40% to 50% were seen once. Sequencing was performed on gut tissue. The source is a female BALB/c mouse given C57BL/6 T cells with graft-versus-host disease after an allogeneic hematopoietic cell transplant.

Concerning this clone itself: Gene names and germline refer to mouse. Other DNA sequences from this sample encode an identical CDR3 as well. Incomplete CDR3 DNA: TGTGCCAGCAGTCGTCAAAACTCCGACTACACC. Protein sequence: CASSRQNSDYT. The full-length CDR3 reads as CASSRQNSDYTF. This chain links TRBV26 with TRBJ1-2; D is unclear. The read gets to within 1 residue of the CDR3 end, and the germline J gene fills in the rest. V lost 4 bases and J 1 base, leaving 4 bases between the germline ends. CDR1 is KGHPV and CDR2 is FQNQEV in the germline V gene (reference sequence). This CDR3 is 12 amino acids long.

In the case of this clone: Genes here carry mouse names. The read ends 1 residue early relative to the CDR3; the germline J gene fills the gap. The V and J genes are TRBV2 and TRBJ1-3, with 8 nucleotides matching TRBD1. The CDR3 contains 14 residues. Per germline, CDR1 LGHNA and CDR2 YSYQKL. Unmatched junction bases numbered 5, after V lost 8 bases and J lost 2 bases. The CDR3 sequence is CASSLQGAGNTLYF. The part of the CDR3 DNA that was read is TGTGCCAGCTCTCTACAGGGGGCTGGAAATACGCTCTAT.

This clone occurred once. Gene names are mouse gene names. CDR3 amino acids: CTCSADRGSAETLYF. The sequenced part of the CDR3 DNA is TGCACCTGCAGTGCCGACAGGGGGAGTGCAGAAACGCTGTAT. The V call is TRBV1, the J call TRBJ2-3; 9 positions agree with TRBD1. The CDR3 end is not reached by the read, which stops 1 residue before it; the germline J gene fills it in. Looked up from germline, CDR1 is NSQYPW and CDR2 is LRSPGD (reference sequence). The CDR3 length is 15 residues. V lost 3 bases and J lost 0; bases outside the gene matches: 1.

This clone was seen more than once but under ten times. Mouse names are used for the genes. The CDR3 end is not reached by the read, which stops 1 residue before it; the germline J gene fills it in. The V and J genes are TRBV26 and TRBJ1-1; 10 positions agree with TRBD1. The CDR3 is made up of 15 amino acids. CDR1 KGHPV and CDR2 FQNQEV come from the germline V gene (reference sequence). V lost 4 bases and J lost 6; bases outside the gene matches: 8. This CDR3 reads CASSPLDRGRAEVFF. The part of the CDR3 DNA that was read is TGTGCCAGCAGTCCACTTGACAGGGGGCGCGCAGAAGTCTTC.

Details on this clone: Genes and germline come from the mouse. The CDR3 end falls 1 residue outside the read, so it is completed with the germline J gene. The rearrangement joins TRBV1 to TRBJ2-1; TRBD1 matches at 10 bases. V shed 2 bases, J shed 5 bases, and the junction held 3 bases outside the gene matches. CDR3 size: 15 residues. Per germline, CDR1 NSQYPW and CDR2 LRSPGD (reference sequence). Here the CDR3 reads CTCSARDRGNAEQFF. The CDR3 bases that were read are TGCACCTGCAGTGCAAGGGACAGGGGAAATGCTGAGCAGTTC.

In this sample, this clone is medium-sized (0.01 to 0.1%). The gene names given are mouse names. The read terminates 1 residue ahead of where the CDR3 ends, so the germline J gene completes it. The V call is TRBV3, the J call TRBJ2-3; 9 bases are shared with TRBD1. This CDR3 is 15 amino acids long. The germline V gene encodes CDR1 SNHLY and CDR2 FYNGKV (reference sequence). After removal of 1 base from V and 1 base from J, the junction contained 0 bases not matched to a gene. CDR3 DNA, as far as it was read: TGTGCCAGCAGCTTAGGGACAGGGGGTGCAGAAACGCTGTAT. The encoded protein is CASSLGTGGAETLY. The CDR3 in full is CASSLGTGGAETLYF.

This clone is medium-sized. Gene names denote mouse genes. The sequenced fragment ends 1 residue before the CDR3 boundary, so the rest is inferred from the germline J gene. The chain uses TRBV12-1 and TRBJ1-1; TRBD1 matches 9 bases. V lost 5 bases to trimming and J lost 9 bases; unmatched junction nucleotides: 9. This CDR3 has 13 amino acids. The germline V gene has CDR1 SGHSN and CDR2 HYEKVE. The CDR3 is CASWGQGGRKVFF. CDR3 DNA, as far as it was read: TGTGCCAGCTGGGGACAGGGCGGGAGAAAAGTCTTC.

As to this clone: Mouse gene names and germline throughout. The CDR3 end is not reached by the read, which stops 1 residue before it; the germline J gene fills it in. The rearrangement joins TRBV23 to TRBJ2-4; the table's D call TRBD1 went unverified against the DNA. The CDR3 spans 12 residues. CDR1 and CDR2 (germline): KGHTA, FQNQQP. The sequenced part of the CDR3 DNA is TGCTCCAGCAGTCAACAAGAAAACACCTTGTAC. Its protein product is CSSSQQENTLY. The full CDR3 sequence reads CSSSQQENTLYF.

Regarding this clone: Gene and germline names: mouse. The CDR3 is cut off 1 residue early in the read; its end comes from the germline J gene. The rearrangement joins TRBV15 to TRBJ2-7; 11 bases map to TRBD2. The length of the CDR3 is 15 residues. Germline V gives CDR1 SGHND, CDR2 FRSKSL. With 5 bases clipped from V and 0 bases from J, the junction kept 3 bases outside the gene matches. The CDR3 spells CASSRDWGSSYEQYF. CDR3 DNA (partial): TGTGCCAGCAGTCGGGACTGGGGGAGCTCCTATGAACAGTAC.

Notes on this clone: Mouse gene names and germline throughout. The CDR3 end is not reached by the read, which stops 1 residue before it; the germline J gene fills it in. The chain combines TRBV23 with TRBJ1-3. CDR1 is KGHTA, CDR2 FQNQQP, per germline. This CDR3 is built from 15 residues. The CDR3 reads CSSSPEGGPGNTLYF. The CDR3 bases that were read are TGCTCCAGCAGCCCGGAAGGGGGGCCTGGAAATACGCTCTAT. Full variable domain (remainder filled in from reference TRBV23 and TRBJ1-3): DAAVTQKPRYLIKMKGQEAEMKCIPEKGHTAVFWYQQKQSKELKFLIYFQNQQPLDQIDMVKERFSAVCPSSSLCSLGIRTCEAEDSALYLCSSSPEGGPGNTLYFGEGSRLIVV.

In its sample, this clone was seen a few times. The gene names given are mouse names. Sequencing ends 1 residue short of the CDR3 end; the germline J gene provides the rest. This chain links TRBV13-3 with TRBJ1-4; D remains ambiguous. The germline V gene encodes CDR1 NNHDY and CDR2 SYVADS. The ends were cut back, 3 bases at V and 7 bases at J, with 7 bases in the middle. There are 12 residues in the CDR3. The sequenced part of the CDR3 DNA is TGTGCCAGCAGTGCGATGGGCGAAAGATTATTT. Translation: CASSAMGERLF. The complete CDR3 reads CASSAMGERLFF.

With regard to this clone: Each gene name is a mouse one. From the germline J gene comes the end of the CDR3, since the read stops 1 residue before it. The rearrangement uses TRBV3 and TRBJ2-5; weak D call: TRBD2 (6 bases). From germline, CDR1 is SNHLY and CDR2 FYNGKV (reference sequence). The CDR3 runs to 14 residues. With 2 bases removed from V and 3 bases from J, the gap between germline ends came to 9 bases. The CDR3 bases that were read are TGTGCCAGCAGCTTATGGGACTTTCAAGACACCCAGTAC. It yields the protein CASSLWDFQDTQY. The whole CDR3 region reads CASSLWDFQDTQYF.

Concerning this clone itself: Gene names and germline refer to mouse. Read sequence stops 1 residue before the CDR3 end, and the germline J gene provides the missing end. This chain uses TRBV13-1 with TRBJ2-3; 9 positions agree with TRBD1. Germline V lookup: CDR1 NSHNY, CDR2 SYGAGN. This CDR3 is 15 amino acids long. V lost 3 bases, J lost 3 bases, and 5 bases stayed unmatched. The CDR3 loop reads CASSGYRGRAETLYF. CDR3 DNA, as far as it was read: TGTGCCAGCAGTGGCTACAGGGGGCGGGCAGAAACGCTGTAT.

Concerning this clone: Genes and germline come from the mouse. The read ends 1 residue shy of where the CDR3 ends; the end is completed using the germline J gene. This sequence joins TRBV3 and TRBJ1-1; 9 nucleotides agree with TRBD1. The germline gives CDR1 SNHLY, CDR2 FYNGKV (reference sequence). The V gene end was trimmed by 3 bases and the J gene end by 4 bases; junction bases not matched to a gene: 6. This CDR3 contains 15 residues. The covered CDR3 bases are TGTGCCAGCAGCTTTACAGGGGGCGCGTTCACAGAAGTCTTC. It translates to CASSFTGGAFTEVF. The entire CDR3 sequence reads CASSFTGGAFTEVFF.

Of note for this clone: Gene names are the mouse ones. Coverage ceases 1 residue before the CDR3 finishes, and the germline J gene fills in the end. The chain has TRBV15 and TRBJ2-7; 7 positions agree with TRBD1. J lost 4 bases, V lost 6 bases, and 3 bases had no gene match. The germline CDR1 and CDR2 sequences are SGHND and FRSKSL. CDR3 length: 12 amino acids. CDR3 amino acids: CASSLDRYEQYF. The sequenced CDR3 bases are TGTGCCAGCAGCCTGGACAGGTATGAACAGTAC.

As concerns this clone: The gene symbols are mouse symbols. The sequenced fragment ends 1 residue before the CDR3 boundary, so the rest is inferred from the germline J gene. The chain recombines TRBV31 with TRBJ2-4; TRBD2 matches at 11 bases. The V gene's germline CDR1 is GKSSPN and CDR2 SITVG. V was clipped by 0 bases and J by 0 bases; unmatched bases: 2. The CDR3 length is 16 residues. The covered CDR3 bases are TGTGCCTGGAGTCTAGGGACTGGGGGTAGTCAAAACACCTTGTAC. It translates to CAWSLGTGGSQNTLY. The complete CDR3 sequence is CAWSLGTGGSQNTLYF.

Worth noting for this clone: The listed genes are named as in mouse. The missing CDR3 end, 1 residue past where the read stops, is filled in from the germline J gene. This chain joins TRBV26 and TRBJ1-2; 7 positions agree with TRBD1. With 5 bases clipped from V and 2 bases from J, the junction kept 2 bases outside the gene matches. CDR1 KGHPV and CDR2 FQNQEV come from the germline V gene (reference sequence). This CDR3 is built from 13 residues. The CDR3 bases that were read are TGTGCCAGCAGTGACAGGGCGAACTCCGACTACACC. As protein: CASSDRANSDYT. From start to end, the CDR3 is CASSDRANSDYTF.

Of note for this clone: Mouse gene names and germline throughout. CDR3 DNA, as far as it was read: TGTGCCAGCAGTCTATGGGGCTCAAACTCCGACTACACC. It yields the protein CASSLWGSNSDYT. In full, the CDR3 reads CASSLWGSNSDYTF. J is TRBJ1-2 and V is TRBV26; possible D gene TRBD1, 5 bases. Read coverage stops 1 residue before the CDR3 terminus; the germline J gene supplies the remainder. This CDR3 comprises 14 residues. V dropped 3 bases and J dropped 0 bases, with 8 bases sitting between them. The V gene's germline CDR1 is KGHPV and CDR2 FQNQEV (reference sequence). The full variable domain, rest sourced from reference TRBV26 and TRBJ1-2, is NSKVIQTPRYLVKGQGQKAKMRCIPEKGHPVVFWYQQNKNNEFKFLINFQNQEVLQQIDMTEKRFSAECPSNSPCSLEIQSSEAGDSALYLCASSLWGSNSDYTFGSGTRLLVI.

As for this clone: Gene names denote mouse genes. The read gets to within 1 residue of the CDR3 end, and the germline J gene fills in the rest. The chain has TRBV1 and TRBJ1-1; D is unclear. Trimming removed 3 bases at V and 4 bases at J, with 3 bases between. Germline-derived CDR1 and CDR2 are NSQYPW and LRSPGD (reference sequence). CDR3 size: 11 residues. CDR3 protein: CTCSAGTEVFF. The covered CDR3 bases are TGCACCTGCAGTGCGGGCACAGAAGTCTTC.

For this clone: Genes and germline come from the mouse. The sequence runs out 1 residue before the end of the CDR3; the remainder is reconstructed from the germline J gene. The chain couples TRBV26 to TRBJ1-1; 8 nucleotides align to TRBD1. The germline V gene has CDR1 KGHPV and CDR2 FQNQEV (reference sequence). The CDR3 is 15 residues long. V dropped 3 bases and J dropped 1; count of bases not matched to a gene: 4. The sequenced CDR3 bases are TGTGCCAGCAGTCTTACAGGGGGAAAAAACACAGAAGTCTTC. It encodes CASSLTGGKNTEVF. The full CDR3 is CASSLTGGKNTEVFF.

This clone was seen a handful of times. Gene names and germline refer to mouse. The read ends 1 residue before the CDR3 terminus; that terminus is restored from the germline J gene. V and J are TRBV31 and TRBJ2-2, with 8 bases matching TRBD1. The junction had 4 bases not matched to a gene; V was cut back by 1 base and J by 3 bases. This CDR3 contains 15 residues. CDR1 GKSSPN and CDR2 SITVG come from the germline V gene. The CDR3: CAWSPDRGDTGQLYF. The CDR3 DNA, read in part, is TGTGCCTGGAGTCCCGACAGGGGTGACACCGGGCAGCTCTAC. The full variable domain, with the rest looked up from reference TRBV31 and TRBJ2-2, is AQTIHQWPVAEIKAVGSPLSLGCTIKGKSSPNLYWYWQATGGTLQQLFYSITVGQVESVVQLNLSASRPKDDQFILSTEKLLLSHSGFYLCAWSPDRGDTGQLYFGEGSKLTVL.